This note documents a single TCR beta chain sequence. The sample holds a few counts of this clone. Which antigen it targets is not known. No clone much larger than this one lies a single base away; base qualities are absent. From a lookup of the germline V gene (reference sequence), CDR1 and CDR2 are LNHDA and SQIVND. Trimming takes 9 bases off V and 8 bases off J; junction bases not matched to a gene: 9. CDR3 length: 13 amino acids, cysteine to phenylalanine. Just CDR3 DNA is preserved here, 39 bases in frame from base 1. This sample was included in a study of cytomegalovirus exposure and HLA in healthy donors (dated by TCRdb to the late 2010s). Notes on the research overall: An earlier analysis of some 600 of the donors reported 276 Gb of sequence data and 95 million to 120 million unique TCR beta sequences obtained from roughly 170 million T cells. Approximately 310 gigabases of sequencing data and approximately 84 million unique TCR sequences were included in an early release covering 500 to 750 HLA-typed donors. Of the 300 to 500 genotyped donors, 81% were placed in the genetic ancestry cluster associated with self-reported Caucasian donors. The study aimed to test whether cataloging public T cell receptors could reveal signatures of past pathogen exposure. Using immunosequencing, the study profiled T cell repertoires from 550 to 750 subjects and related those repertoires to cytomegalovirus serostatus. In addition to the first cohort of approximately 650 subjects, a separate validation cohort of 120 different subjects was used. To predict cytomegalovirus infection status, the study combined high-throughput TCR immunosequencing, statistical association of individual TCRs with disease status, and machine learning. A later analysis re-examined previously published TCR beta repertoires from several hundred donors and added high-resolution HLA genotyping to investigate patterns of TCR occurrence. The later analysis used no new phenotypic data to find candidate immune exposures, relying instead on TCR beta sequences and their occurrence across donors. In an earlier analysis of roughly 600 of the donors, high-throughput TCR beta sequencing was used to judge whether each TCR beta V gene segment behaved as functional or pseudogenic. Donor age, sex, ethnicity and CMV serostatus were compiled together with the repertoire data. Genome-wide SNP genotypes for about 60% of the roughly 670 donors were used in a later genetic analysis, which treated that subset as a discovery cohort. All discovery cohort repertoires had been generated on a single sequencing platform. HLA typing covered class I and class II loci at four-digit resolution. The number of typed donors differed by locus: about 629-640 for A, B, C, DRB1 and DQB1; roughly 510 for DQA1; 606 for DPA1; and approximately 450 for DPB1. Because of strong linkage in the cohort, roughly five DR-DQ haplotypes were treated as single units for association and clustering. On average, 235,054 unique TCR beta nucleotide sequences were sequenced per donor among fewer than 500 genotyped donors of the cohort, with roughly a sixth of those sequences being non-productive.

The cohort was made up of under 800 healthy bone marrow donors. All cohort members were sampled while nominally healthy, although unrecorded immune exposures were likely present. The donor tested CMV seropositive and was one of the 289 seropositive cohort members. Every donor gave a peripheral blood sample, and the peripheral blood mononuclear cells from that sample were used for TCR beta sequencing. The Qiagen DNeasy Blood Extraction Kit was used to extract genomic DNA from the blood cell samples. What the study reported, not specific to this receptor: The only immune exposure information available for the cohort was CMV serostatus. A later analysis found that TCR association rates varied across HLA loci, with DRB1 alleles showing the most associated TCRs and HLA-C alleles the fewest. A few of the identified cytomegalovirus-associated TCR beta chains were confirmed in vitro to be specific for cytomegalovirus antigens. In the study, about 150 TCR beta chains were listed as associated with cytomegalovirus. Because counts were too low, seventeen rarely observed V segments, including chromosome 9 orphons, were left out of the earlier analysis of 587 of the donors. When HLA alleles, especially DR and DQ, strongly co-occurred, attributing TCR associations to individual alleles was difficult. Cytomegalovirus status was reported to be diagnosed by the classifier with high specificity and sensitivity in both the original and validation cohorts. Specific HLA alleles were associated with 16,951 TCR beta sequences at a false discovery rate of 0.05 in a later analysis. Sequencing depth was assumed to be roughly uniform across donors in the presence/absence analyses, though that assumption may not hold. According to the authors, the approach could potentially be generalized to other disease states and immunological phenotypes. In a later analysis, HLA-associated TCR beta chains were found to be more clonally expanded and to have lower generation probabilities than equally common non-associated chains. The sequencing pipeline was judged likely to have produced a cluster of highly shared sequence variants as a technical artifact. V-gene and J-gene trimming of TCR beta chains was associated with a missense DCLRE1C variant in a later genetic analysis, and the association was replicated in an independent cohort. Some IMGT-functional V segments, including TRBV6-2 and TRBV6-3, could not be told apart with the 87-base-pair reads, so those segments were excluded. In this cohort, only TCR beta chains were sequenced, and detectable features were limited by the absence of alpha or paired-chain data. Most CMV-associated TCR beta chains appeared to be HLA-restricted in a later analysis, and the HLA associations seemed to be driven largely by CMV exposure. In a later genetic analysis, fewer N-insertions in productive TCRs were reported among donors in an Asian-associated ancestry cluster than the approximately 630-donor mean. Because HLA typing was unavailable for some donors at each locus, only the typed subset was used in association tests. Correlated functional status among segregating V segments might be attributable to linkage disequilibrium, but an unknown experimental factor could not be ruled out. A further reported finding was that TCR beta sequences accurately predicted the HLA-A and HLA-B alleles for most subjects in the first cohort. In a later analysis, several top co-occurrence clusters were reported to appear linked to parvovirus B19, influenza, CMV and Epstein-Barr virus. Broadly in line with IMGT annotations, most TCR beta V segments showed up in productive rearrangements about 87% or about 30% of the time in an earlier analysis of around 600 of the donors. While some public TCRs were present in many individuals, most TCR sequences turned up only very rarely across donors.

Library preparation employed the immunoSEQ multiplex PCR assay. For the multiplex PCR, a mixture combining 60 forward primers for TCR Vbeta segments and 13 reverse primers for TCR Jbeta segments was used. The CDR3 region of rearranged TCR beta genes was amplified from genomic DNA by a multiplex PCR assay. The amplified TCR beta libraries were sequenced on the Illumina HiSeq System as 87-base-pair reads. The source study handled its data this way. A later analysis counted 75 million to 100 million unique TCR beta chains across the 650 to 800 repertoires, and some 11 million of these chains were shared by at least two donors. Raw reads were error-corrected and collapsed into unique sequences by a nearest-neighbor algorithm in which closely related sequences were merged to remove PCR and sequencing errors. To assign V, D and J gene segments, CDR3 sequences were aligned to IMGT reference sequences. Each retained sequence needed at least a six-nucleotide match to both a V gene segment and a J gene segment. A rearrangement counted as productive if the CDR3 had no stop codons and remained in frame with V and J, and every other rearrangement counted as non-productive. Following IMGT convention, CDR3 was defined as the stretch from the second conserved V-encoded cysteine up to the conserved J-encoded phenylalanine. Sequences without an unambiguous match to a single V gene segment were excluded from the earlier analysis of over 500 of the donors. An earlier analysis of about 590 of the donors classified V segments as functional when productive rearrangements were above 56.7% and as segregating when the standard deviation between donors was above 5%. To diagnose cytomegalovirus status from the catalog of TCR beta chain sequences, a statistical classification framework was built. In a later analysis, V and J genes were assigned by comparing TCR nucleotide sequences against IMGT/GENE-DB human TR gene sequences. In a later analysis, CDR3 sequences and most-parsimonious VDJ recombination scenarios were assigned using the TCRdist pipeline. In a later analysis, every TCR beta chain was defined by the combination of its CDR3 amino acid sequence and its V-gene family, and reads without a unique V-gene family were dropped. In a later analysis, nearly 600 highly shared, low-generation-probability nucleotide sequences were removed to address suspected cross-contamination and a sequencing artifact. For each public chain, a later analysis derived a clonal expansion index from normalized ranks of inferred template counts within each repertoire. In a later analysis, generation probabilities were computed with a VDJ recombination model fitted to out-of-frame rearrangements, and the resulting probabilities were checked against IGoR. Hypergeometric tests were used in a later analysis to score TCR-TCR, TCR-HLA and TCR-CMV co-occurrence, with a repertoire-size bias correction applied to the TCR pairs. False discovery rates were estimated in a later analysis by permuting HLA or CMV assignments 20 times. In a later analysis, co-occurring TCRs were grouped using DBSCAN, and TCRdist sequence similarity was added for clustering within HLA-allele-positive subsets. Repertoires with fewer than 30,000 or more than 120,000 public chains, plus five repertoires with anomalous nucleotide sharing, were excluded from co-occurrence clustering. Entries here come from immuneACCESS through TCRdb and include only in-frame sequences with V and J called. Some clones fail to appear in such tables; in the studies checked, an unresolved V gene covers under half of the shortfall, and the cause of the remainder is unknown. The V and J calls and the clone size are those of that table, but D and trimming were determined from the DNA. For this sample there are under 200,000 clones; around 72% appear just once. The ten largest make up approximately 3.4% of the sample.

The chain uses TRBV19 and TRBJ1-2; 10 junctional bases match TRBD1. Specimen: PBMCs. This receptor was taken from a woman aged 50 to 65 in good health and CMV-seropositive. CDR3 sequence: CASLTGGVFGYTF. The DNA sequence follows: TGTGCCAGCCTGACAGGGGGCGTTTTCGGCTACACCTTC.